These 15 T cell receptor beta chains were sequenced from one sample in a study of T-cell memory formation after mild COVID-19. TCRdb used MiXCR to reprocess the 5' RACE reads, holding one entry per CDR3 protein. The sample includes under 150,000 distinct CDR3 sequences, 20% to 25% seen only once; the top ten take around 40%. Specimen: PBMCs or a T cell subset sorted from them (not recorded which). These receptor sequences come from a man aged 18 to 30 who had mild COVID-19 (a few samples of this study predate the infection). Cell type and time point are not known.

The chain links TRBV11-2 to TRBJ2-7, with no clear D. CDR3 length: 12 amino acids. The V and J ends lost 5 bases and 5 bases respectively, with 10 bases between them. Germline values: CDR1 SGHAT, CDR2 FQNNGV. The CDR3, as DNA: TGTGCCAGCAGCCCCGAAGATCACGAGCAGTACTTC. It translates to CASSPEDHEQYF.

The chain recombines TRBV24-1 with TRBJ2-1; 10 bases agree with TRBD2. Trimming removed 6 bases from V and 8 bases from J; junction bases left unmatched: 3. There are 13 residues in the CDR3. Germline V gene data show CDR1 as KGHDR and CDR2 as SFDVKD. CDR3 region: CATSRLAGDEQFF. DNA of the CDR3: TGTGCCACCAGTCGACTAGCGGGCGATGAGCAGTTCTTC.

Here the CDR3 reads CASSLTSGGIGELFF. CDR3 in DNA: TGTGCCAGCAGCCTGACTAGCGGGGGGATCGGGGAGCTGTTTTTT. The chain links TRBV12-3 or TRBV12-4 to TRBJ2-2, with TRBD2 matching over 13 bases. Germline trimming cut 6 bases from V and 7 bases from J; bases unmatched to any gene: 5. This CDR3 region has 15 residues.

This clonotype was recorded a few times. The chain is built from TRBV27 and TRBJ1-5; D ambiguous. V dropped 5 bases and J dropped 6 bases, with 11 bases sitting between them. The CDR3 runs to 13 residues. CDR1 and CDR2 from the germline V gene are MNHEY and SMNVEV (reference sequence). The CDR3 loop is CASSPNMVQPQHF. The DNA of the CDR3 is TGTGCCAGCAGTCCCAACATGGTTCAGCCCCAGCATTTT.

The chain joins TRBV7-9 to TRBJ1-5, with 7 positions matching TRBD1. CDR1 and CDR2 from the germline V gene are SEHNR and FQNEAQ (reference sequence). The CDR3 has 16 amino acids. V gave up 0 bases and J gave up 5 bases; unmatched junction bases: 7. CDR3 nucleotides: TGTGCCAGCAGCTTAGCGACAGGGCGCGTCGATCAGCCCCAGCATTTT. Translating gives CASSLATGRVDQPQHF.

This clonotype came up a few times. DNA for the CDR3: TGCGCCAGCAGCCAAGCTCCGGGACAGAACACTGAAGCTTTCTTT. Its translation is CASSQAPGQNTEAFF. The genes are TRBV4-3 and TRBJ1-1; TRBD1 is a possible D gene (6 bases). This CDR3 is 15 amino acids long. The germline CDR1 and CDR2 sequences are LGHNA and YSLEER. V lost 1 base, J lost 1 base, and 10 bases lay in between.

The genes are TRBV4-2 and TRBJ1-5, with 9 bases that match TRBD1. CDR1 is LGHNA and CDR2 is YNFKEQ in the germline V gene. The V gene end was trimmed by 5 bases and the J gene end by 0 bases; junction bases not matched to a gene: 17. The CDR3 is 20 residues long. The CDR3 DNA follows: TGTGCCAGCAGCAACCGGGACAGGGCCGGGGGACACGATAGCAATCAGCCCCAGCATTTT. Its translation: CASSNRDRAGGHDSNQPQHF.

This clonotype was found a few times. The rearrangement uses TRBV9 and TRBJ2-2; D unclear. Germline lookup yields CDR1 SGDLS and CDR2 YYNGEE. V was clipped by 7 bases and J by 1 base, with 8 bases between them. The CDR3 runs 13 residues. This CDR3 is CASQAGNTGELFF. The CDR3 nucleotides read TGTGCCAGCCAAGCCGGGAACACCGGGGAGCTGTTTTTT.

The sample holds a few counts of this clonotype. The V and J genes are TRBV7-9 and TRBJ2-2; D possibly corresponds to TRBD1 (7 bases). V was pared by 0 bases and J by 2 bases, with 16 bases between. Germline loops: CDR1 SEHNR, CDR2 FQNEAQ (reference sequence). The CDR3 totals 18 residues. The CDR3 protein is CASSLALVGGGNTGELFF. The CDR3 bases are TGTGCCAGCAGCTTAGCGCTGGTTGGAGGGGGCAACACCGGGGAGCTGTTTTTT.

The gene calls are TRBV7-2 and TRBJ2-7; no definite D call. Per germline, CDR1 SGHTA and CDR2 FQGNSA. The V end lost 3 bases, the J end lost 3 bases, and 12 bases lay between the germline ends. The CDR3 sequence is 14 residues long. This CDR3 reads CASSLYGLLYEQYF. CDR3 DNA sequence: TGTGCCAGCAGCTTGTACGGCCTACTCTACGAGCAGTACTTC.

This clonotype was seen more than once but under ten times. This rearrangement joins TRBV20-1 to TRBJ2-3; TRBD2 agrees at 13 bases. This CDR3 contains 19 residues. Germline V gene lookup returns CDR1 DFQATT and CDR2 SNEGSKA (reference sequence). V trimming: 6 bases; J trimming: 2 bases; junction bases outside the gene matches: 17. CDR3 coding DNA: TGCAGTGCCTGGACTAGCGGGGGCCAAACTACGCCTTTCACAGATACGCAGTATTTT. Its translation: CSAWTSGGQTTPFTDTQYF.

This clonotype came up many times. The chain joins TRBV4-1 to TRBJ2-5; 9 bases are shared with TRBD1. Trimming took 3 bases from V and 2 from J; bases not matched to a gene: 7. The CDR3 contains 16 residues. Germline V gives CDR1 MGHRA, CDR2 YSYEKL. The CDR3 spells CASSQHGTGLQETQYF. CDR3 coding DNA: TGCGCCAGCAGCCAGCACGGGACAGGGCTTCAAGAGACCCAGTACTTC.

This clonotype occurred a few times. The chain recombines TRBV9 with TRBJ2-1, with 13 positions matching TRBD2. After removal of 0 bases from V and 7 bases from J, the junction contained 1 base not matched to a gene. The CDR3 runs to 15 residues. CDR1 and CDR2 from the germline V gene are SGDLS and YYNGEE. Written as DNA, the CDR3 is TGTGCCAGCAGCGTAGGGACTAGCGGGGGAAATGAGCAGTTCTTC. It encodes CASSVGTSGGNEQFF.

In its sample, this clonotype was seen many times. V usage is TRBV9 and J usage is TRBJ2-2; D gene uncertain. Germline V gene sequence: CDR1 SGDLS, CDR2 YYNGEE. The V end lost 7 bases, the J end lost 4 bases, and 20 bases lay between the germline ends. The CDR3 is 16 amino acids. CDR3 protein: CASSARRVKSTGELFF. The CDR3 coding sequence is TGTGCCAGCTCCGCGCGAAGGGTAAAGAGCACCGGGGAGCTGTTTTTT.

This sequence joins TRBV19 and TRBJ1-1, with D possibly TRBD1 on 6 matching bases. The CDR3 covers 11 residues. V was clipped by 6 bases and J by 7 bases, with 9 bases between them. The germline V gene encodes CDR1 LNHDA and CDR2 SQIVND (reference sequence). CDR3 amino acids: CASRGGIEAFF. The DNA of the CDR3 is TGTGCCAGTAGAGGGGGAATTGAAGCTTTCTTT.